The clone carrying this TCR beta chain has a count of ten or more. The data derive from a study of identical twins. The CDR3 has 13 residues. Trimming took off 3 bases at V and 3 bases at J, with 9 bases between the two ends. Germline lookup yields CDR1 SGHAT and CDR2 FQNNGV. Template switching added a universal primer site; cDNA carried unique molecular identifiers. TCRdb analysed the 5' RACE reads with MiXCR anew, one entry per CDR3 protein. The sample yields 700,000 or so distinct CDR3 sequences, 8.5% to 9% seen once. The same specimen was also included in a second study, on yellow fever vaccine responses in identical twins.

This chain links TRBV11-2 with TRBJ2-7; possibly TRBD1 or TRBD2 for D (5 bases each). Sequenced input: PBMCs. The receptor comes from a woman under 30 in good health. The CDR3 here is CASSFRDGYEQYF. CDR3 DNA: TGTGCCAGCAGCTTCCGGGACGGCTACGAGCAGTACTTC.